These 14 T cell receptor beta chains came from one sample sequenced in a study of blood T cell repertoires in COVID-19. Measured with immunoSEQ multiplex PCR; TCRdb has only the in-frame clones, and not every one. The data contain approximately 260,000 clones, 82% of them singletons. Sequencing input: peripheral blood. The receptors here all came from a woman aged 55-69 years with active or convalescent COVID-19.

Comment on this clone: Germline is not matched at one junction end, which may reflect a read error. The chain couples TRBV5-5 to TRBJ2-1, with D uncertain. This CDR3 has 13 amino acids. The germline CDR1 and CDR2 sequences are SGHKS and YYEKEE (reference sequence). The DNA of the CDR3 is TGTGCCAGCACCTTGGTATTAGCCGGTGAGCAGTTCTTC. Translated: CASTLVLAGEQFF.

This clone is a singleton in its sample. The V gene is TRBV6-2 or TRBV6-3, the J gene TRBJ2-1, with D possibly matching TRBD2 (6 bases). The length of the CDR3 is 13 residues. Germline assignment: CDR1 MNHEY and CDR2 SVGEGT. Between the trimmed V and J ends, which lost 5 bases and 4 bases, there was a span of 9 bases. The CDR3 DNA sequence: TGTGCCAGCAGTCGGGCGGGGTACAATGAGCAGTTCTTC. This encodes CASSRAGYNEQFF.

A remark on this clone: Additional DNA sequences in this sample encode the identical CDR3. The chain links TRBV30 to TRBJ2-5, with no clear D. Germline V gene lookup returns CDR1 GTSNPN and CDR2 SVGIG (reference sequence). Trimming shortened V by 2 bases and J by 4 bases, and 2 bases separated the two germline ends. The CDR3 spans 10 residues. CDR3 in DNA: TGTGCCTGGAGTCGAGAGACCCAGTACTTC. Translating gives CAWSRETQYF.

This chain joins TRBV7-6 and TRBJ1-4; perhaps TRBD1 as D (5 bases). CDR1 SGHVS and CDR2 FNYEAQ come from the germline V gene. CDR3 length: 16 residues. V gave up 3 bases and J gave up 3 bases, with 14 bases separating them. In DNA form, the CDR3 reads TGTGCCAGCAGCTTGGGCAGGGTCACGTCTAATGAAAAACTGTTTTTT. Its translation is CASSLGRVTSNEKLFF. The full variable domain, rest sourced from reference TRBV7-6 and TRBJ1-4, is GAGVSQSPRYKVTKRGQDVALRCDPISGHVSLYWYRQALGQGPEFLTYFNYEAQQDKSGLPNDRFSAERPEGSISTLTIQRTEQRDSAMYRCASSLGRVTSNEKLFFGSGTQLSVL.

The chain links TRBV4-1 to TRBJ2-7, with TRBD1 matching 11 bases. With 6 bases clipped from V and 6 bases from J, the junction kept 4 bases outside the gene matches. The CDR3 runs to 13 residues. CDR1 is MGHRA, CDR2 YSYEKL, per germline. CDR3 sequence reads: CASRGDRGAEQYF. CDR3 in DNA: TGCGCCAGCAGGGGGGACAGGGGGGCCGAGCAGTACTTC.

This rearrangement joins TRBV7-2 to TRBJ2-2; D not certain. Germline lookup yields CDR1 SGHTA and CDR2 FQGNSA. The CDR3 is made up of 15 amino acids. V lost 1 base and J lost 4, with 10 bases in between. This CDR3 is CASSLGASLTGELFF. As DNA, the CDR3 is TGTGCCAGCAGCTTAGGCGCTAGTCTCACCGGGGAGCTGTTTTTT.

This rearrangement joins TRBV18 to TRBJ2-5, with 8 bases aligning to TRBD1. CDR3 length: 15 amino acids. Trimming took 3 bases from V and 5 from J; bases not matched to a gene: 8. Germline lookup yields CDR1 KGHSH and CDR2 LQKENI. The CDR3 is CASSPAGTGGETQYF. The DNA of the CDR3 is TGTGCCAGCTCACCTGCCGGGACAGGAGGGGAGACCCAGTACTTC.

The rearrangement uses TRBV6-5 and TRBJ2-1; possibly TRBD1 for D (6 bases). From germline, CDR1 is MNHEY and CDR2 SVGAGI. This CDR3 comprises 16 residues. V lost 2 bases to trimming and J lost 0 bases, with 11 bases between them. CDR3 sequence reads: CASSYGGHLSYNEQFF. In DNA form, the CDR3 reads TGTGCCAGCAGTTACGGGGGACACCTCTCCTACAATGAGCAGTTCTTC.

Worth noting for this clone: This same CDR3 is encoded by further DNA sequences in the sample. V usage is TRBV9 and J usage is TRBJ1-1; D uncertain. Per the germline V gene, CDR1 is SGDLS and CDR2 is YYNGEE. V shed 0 bases and J shed 3 bases, with 9 bases lying between them. This CDR3 contains 14 residues. The CDR3 DNA sequence: TGTGCCAGCAGCGTAGAAACGGGTGACACTGAAGCTTTCTTT. Translation: CASSVETGDTEAFF.

This sequence joins TRBV18 and TRBJ2-5; 11 nucleotides align to TRBD2. Germline V gene data show CDR1 as KGHSH and CDR2 as LQKENI. V was clipped by 5 bases and J by 8 bases; unmatched bases: 7. This CDR3 contains 14 residues. CDR3 loop: CASSTSGGQVTQYF. CDR3 nucleotide sequence: TGTGCCAGCTCAACTAGCGGGGGCCAGGTTACCCAGTACTTC.

J is TRBJ2-1 and V is TRBV6-5; D might be TRBD2 (6 bases). The CDR3 extends over 12 amino acids. The ends were cut back, 7 bases at V and 8 bases at J, with 12 bases in the middle. Germline CDR1 is MNHEY and CDR2 is SVGAGI. CDR3 nucleotides: TGTGCCAGCAAGACTCGGAGGGATGAGCAGTTCTTC. Its protein is CASKTRRDEQFF.

The V call is TRBV5-6, the J call TRBJ1-2; D remains unclear. Trimming cost V 1 base and J 2 bases, with 6 bases left between them. Germline V CDR1 and CDR2: SGHDT, YYEEEE. The CDR3 sequence is 13 residues long. CDR3 residues: CASSLTQNYGYTF. The DNA for the CDR3 is TGTGCCAGCAGCTTGACACAGAACTATGGCTACACCTTC.

This chain uses TRBV4-3 with TRBJ1-5, with D uncertain. This CDR3 contains 12 residues. Deletions cut 3 bases from V and 9 bases from J, with 9 bases between. Germline V gene data show CDR1 as LGHNA and CDR2 as YSLEER. CDR3 sequence (DNA): TGCGCCAGCAGCCACGCCCCAGGGCCCCAGCATTTT. Amino acids: CASSHAPGPQHF.

The V call is TRBV9, the J call TRBJ2-1, with D possibly TRBD1 on 5 matching bases. V lost 0 bases to trimming and J lost 9 bases, with 13 bases between them. The CDR3 spans 14 residues. In germline, CDR1 is SGDLS, CDR2 YYNGEE. The CDR3 nucleotides read TGTGCCAGCAGCGTAGTAGGCAGGGTGGGTGAGCAGTTCTTC. Protein product: CASSVVGRVGEQFF. Combining the CDR3 with reference TRBV9 and TRBJ2-1 gives the whole variable domain DSGVTQTPKHLITATGQRVTLRCSPRSGDLSVYWYQQSLDQGLQFLIQYYNGEERAKGNILERFSAQQFPDLHSELNLSSLELGDSALYFCASSVVGRVGEQFFGPGTRLTVL.